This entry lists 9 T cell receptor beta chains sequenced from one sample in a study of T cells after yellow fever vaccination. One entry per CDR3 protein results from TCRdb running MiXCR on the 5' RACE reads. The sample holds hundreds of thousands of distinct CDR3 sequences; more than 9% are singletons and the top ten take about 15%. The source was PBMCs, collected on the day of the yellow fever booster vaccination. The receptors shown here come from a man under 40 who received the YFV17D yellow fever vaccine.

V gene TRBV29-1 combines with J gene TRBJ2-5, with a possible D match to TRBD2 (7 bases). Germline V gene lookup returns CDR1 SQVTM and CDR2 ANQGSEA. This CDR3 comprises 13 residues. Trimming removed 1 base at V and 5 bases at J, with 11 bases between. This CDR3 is CSVEVAGAETQYF. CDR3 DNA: TGCAGCGTTGAAGTTGCGGGGGCTGAGACCCAGTACTTC. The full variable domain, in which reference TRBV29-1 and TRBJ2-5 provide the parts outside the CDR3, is SAVISQKPSRDICQRGTSLTIQCQVDSQVTMMFWYRQQPGQSLTLIATANQGSEATYESGFVIDKFPISRPNLTFSTLTVSNMSPEDSSIYLCSVEVAGAETQYFGPGTRLLVL.

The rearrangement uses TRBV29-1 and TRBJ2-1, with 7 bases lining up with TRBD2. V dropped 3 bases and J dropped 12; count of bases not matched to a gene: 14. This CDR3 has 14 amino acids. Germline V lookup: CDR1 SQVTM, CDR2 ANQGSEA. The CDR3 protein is CSVERHSGRGTQFF. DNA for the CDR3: TGCAGCGTTGAGAGGCATAGCGGGCGTGGTACGCAGTTCTTC.

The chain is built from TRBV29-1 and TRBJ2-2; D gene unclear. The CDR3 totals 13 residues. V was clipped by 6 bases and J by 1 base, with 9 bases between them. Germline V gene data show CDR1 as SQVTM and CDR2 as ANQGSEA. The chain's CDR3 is CSVASQNTGELFF. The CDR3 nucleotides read TGCAGCGTCGCCAGCCAGAACACCGGGGAGCTGTTTTTT.

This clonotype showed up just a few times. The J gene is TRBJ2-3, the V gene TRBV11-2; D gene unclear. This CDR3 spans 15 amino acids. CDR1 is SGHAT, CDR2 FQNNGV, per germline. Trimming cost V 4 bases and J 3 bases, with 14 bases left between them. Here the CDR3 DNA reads TGTGCCAGCAGCTCTGAGGATTTGAGGACAGATACGCAGTATTTT. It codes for CASSSEDLRTDTQYF.

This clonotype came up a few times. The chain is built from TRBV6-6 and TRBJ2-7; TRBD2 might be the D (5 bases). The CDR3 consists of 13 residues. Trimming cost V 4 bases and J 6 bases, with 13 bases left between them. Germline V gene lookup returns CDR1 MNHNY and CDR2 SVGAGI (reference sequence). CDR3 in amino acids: CASSLPSFAEQYF. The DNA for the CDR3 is TGTGCCAGCAGTTTACCTAGCTTCGCCGAGCAGTACTTC.

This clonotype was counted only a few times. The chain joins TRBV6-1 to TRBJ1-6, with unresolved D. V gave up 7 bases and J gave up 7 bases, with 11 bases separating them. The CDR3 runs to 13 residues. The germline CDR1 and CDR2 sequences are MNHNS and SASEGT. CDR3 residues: CASKARKNSPLHF. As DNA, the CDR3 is TGTGCCAGCAAAGCGAGAAAAAATTCACCCCTCCACTTT.

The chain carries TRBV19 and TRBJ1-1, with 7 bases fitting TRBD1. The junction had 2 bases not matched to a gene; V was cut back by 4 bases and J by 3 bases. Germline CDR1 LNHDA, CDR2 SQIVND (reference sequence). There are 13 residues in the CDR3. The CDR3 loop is CASSTTGDTEAFF. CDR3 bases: TGTGCCAGTAGTACCACAGGGGACACTGAAGCTTTCTTT.

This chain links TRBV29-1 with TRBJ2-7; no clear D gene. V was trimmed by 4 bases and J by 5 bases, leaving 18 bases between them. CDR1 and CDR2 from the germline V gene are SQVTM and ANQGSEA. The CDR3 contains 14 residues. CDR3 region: CSVAALSTVDEQYF. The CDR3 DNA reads TGCAGCGTTGCAGCTTTATCGACCGTCGACGAGCAGTACTTC.

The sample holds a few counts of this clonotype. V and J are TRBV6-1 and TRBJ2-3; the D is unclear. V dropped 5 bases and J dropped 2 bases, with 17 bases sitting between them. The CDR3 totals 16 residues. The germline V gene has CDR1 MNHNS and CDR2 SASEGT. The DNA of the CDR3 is TGTGCCAGCAGTCCCCCAACCGCGGTGGACACAGATACGCAGTATTTT. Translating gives CASSPPTAVDTDTQYF.